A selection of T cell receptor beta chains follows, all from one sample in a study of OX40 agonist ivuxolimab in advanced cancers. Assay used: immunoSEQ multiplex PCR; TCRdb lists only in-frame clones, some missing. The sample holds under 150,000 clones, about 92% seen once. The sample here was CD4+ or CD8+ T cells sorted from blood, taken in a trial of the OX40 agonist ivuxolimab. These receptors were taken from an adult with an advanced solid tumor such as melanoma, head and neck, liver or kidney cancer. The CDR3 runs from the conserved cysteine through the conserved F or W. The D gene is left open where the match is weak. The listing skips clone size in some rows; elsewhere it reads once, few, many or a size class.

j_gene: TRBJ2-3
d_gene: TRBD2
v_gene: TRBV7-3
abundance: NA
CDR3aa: CASSLRLAGGGDTQYF
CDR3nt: TGTGCCAGCAGCTTAAGACTAGCGGGAGGGGGCGATACGCAGTATTTT

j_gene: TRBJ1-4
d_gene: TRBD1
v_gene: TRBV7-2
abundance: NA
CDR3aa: CASSPDRGRLFF
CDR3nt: TGTGCCAGCAGCCCGGACAGGGGGCGACTGTTTTTT

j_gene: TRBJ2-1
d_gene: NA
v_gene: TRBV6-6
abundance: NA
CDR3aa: CASSSLPRTLHNEQFF
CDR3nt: TGTGCCAGCAGTTCCCTCCCCCGAACCCTCCACAATGAGCAGTTCTTC

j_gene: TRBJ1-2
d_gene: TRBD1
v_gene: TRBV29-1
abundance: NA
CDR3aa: CSVGVPGQGYGYTF
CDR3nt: TGCAGCGTCGGCGTTCCGGGACAGGGGTATGGCTACACCTTC

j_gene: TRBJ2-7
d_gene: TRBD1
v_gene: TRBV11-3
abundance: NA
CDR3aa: CASSYRGTGDYEQYF
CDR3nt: TGTGCCAGCAGCTATAGGGGGACAGGGGACTACGAGCAGTACTTC

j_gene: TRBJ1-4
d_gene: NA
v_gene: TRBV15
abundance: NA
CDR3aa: CATRKEVATNEKLFF
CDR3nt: TGTGCCACCAGGAAGGAGGTTGCAACTAATGAAAAACTGTTTTTT

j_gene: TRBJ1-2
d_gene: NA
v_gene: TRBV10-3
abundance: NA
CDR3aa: CAISESTGAGYTF
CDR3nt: TGTGCCATCAGTGAGTCGACGGGGGCGGGCTACACCTTC

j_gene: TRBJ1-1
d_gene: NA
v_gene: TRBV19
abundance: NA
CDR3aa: CASRSLGGRITEAFF
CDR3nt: TGTGCCAGTAGAAGTCTCGGGGGGCGAATCACTGAAGCTTTCTTT

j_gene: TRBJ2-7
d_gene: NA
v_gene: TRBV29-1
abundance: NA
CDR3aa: CSVEGAGVLNEQYF
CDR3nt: TGCAGCGTTGAAGGGGCAGGGGTGTTAAACGAGCAGTACTTC

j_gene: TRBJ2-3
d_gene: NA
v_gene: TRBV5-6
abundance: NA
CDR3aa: CASSLEGRGHRDTQYF
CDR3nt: TGTGCCAGCAGCTTGGAGGGCAGGGGCCATCGGGATACGCAGTATTTT

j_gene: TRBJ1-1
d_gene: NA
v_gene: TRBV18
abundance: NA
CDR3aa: CASSPRETTEAFF
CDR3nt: TGTGCCAGCTCACCAAGGGAGACCACTGAAGCTTTCTTT

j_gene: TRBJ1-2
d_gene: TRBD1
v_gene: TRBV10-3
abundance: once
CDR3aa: CAISHRGQQKDGYTF
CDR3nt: TGTGCCATCAGTCATCGGGGACAGCAAAAGGATGGCTACACCTTC

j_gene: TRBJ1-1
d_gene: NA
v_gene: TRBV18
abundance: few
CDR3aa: CASSPQGTLNTEAFF
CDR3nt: TGTGCCAGCTCACCCCAGGGGACCTTGAACACTGAAGCTTTCTTT

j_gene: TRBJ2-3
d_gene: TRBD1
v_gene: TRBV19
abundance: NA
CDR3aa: CATGGQGTDTQYF
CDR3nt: TGTGCCACCGGAGGACAGGGCACAGATACGCAGTATTTT

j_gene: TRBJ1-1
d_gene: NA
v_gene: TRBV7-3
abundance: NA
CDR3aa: CASSLASEGLVAFF
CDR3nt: TGTGCCAGCAGCTTAGCGTCCGAGGGCCTGGTAGCTTTCTTT

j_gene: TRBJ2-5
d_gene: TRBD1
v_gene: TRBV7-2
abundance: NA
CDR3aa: CASSQDRDSQETQYF
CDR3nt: TGTGCCAGCAGCCAAGACCGGGACAGCCAAGAGACCCAGTACTTC

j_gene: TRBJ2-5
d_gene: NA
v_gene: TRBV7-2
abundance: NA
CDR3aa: CASSFRAETQYF
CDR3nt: TGTGCCAGCAGCTTCAGGGCGGAGACCCAGTACTTC

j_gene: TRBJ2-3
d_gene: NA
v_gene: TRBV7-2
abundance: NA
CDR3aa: CASSPRTPDTQYF
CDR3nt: TGTGCCAGCAGCCCCCGGACGCCAGATACGCAGTATTTT

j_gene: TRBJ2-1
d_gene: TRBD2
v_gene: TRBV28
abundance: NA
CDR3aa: CASKSTPGTSGSYEQFF
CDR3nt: TGTGCCAGCAAAAGCACCCCCGGGACTAGCGGGAGTTATGAGCAGTTCTTC

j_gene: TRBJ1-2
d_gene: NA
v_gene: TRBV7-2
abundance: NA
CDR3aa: CASSLDLRLLYGYTF
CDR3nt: TGTGCCAGCAGCTTAGACCTCCGGCTTCTCTATGGCTACACCTTC

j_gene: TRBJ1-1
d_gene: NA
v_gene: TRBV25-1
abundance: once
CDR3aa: CASSSRVGGRSAEAFF
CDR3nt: TGTGCCAGCAGCAGCAGGGTGGGCGGGAGGTCCGCTGAAGCTTTCTTT

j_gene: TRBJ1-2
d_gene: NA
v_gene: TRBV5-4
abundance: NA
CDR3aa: CASSAPGRHSTYGYTF
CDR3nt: TGTGCCAGCAGCGCACCGGGAAGACATAGCACCTATGGCTACACCTTC

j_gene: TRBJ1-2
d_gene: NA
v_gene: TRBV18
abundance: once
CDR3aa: CASSPDSYGYTF
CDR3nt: TGTGCCAGCTCACCCGACAGTTATGGCTACACCTTC

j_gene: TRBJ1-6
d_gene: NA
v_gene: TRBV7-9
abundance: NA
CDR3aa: CASSPHQGTPHYHF
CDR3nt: TGTGCCAGCAGCCCCCACCAAGGGACACCTCATTACCACTTT

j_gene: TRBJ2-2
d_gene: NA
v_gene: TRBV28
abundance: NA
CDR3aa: CASHPNTGELFF
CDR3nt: TGTGCCAGCCACCCGAACACCGGGGAGCTGTTTTTT

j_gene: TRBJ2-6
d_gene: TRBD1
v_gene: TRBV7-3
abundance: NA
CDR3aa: CASSFVQGAGGANVLTF
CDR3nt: TGTGCCAGCAGCTTCGTGCAGGGGGCGGGCGGGGCCAACGTCCTGACTTTC

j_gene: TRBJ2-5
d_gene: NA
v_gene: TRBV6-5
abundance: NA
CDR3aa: CASRTQGQTQYF
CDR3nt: TGTGCCAGCAGAACACAGGGACAGACCCAGTACTTC

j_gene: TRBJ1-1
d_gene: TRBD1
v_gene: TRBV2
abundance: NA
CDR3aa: CASRLGTVNTEAFF
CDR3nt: TGTGCCAGCAGGTTAGGGACAGTCAACACTGAAGCTTTCTTT

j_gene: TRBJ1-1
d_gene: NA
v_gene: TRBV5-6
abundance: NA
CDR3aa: CASSSLGTEAFF
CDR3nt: TGTGCCAGCAGCTCCCTCGGCACTGAAGCTTTCTTT

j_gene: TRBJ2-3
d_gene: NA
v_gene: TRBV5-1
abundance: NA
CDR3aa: CASSPGSTADTQYF
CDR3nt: TGCGCCAGCAGCCCTGGGTCGACGGCAGATACGCAGTATTTT

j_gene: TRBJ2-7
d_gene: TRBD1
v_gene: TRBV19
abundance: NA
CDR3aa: CASSILSGTGSSEQYF
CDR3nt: TGTGCCAGTAGTATCCTAAGCGGGACAGGGTCTTCCGAGCAGTACTTC

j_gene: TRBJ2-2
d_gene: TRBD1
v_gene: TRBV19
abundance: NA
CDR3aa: CASGWPGGNTGELFF
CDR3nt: TGTGCCAGTGGATGGCCAGGGGGAAACACCGGGGAGCTGTTTTTT

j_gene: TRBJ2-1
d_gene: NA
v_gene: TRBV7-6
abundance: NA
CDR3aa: CASSLGAGLIF
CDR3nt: TGTGCCAGCAGCTTAGGGGCCGGTCTTATCTTC

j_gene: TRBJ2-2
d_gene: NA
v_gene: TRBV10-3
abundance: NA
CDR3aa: CAISSYRGRLAGDTGELFF
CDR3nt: TGTGCCATCAGTAGCTACAGGGGGCGGCTAGCGGGGGACACCGGGGAGCTGTTTTTT

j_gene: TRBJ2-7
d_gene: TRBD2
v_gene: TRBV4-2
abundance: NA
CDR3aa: CASSPYWEGIYEQYF
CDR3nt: TGTGCCAGCAGCCCATACTGGGAGGGGATTTACGAGCAGTACTTC

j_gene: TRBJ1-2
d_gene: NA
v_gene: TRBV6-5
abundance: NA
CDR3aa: CASSDATGVFGCTF
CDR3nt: TGTGCCAGCAGTGATGCGACTGGGGTGTTTGGATGCACCTTC

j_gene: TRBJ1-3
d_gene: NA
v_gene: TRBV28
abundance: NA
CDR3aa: CASSWGGNTIYF
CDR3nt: TGTGCCAGCTCCTGGGGAGGAAACACCATATATTTT

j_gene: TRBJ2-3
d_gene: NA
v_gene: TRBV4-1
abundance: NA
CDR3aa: CASSQDLGARGTDTQYF
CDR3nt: TGCGCCAGCAGCCAAGATCTGGGGGCGCGTGGCACAGATACGCAGTATTTT

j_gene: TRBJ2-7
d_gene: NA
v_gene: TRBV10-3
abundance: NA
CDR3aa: CAISEPAVGTGHHEQYF
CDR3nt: TGTGCCATCAGTGAGCCCGCTGTAGGGACTGGGCACCACGAGCAGTACTTC

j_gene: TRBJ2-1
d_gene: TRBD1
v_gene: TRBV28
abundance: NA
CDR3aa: CASRPTTGGWEQFF
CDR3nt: TGTGCCAGCAGACCAACAACAGGGGGCTGGGAGCAGTTCTTC

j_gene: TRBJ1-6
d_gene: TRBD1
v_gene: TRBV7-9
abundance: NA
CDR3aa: CASRRQGRPYNSPLHF
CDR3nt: TGTGCCAGCAGGCGACAGGGTAGGCCCTATAATTCACCCCTCCACTTT

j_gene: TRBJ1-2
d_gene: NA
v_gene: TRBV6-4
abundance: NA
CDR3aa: CASSYPRQGVAADGYTF
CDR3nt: TGTGCCAGCAGTTACCCCCGGCAGGGAGTGGCGGCGGATGGCTACACCTTC

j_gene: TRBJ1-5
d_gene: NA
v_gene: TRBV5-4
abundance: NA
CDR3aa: CASSFDSNQPQHF
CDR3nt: TGTGCCAGCAGCTTTGATAGCAATCAGCCCCAGCATTTT

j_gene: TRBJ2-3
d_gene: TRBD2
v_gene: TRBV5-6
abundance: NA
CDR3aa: CASSLNPAGVGDTQYF
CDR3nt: TGTGCCAGCAGCTTGAATCCAGCGGGAGTCGGAGATACGCAGTATTTT

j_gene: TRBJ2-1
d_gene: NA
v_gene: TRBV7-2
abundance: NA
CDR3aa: CASSLVLGPTYNEQFF
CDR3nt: TGTGCCAGCAGCTTAGTCCTGGGGCCCACCTACAATGAGCAGTTCTTC

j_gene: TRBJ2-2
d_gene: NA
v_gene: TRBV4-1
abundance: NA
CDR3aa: CASRLTWEGGAGELFF
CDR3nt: TGCGCCAGCAGGCTGACATGGGAGGGGGGGGCCGGGGAGCTGTTTTTT

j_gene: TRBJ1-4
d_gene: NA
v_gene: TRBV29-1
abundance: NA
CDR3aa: CSVEAPPTNEKLFF
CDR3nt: TGCAGCGTTGAAGCTCCCCCAACTAATGAAAAACTGTTTTTT

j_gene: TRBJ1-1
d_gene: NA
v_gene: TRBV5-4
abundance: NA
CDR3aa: CASSFEGRGSEAFF
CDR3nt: TGTGCCAGCAGCTTTGAGGGGAGAGGCTCTGAAGCTTTCTTT

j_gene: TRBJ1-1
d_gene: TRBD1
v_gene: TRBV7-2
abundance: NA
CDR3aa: CASSLGGQGRAEAFF
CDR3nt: TGTGCCAGCAGCTTAGGTGGACAGGGAAGGGCTGAAGCTTTCTTT

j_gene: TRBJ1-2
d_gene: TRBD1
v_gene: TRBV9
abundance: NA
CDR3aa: CASSVEQGWGYTF
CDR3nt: TGTGCCAGCAGCGTAGAACAGGGGTGGGGCTACACCTTC

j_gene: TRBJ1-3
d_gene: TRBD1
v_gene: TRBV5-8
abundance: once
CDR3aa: CASSLGQGRNTIYF
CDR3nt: TGTGCCAGCAGCTTGGGACAGGGAAGAAACACCATATATTTT

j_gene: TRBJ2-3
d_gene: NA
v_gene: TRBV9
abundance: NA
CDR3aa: CASSSPGDTQYF
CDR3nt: TGTGCCAGCAGCTCCCCTGGGGATACGCAGTATTTT

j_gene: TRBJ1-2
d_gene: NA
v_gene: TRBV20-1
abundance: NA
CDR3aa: CSASQVYGYTF
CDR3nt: TGCAGTGCTAGCCAAGTCTATGGCTACACCTTC

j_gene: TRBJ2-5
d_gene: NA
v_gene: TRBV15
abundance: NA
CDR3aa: CATSGRDKETQYF
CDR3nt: TGTGCCACCAGCGGAAGGGACAAAGAGACCCAGTACTTC

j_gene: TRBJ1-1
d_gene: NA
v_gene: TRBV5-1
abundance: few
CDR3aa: CASSLVWGQTTEAFF
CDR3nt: TGCGCCAGCAGCTTGGTATGGGGGCAAACCACTGAAGCTTTCTTT

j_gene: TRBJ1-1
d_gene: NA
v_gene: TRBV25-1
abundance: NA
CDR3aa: CASSEWDRLAFF
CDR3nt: TGTGCCAGCAGTGAATGGGATAGGCTCGCTTTCTTT

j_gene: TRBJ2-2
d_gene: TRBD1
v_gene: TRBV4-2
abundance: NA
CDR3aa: CASSQELGTGGTGELFF
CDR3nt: TGTGCCAGCAGCCAAGAATTGGGGACAGGGGGTACCGGGGAGCTGTTTTTT

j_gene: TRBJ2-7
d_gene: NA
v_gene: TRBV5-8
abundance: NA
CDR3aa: CASSRAWLRREQYF
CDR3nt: TGTGCCAGCAGCCGGGCATGGCTTCGGAGGGAGCAGTACTTC

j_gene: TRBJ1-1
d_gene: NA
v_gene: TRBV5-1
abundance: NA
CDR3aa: CASSFGGATEAFF
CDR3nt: TGCGCCAGCAGCTTCGGGGGGGCGACTGAAGCTTTCTTT